These 15 T cell receptor beta chains share one sample of origin, sequenced in a study of blood T cell repertoires in COVID-19. Here immunoSEQ multiplex PCR was the method, and the copy in TCRdb shows in-frame clones only, minus some. The sample contains under 200,000 clones, roughly 86% of which appear only once. Sequenced input: peripheral blood. The source of these receptors is a man in his forties with active or convalescent COVID-19.

The gene calls are TRBV2 and TRBJ1-5; 7 nucleotides align to TRBD1. The CDR3 spans 19 residues. With V trimmed by 4 bases and J by 1 base, 16 bases remained unmatched. Looked up from germline, CDR1 is SNHLY and CDR2 is FYNNEI. DNA for the CDR3: TGTGCCAGCAGTGCCGGGGGGGCAGGGGGACTTTTGAGCAATCAGCCCCAGCATTTT. Translated, it gives CASSAGGAGGLLSNQPQHF.

The chain employs TRBV4-1 and TRBJ2-1, with TRBD2 matching 8 bases. CDR3 length: 16 amino acids. Germline assignment: CDR1 MGHRA and CDR2 YSYEKL. J lost 6 bases, V lost 2 bases, and 9 bases had no gene match. For the CDR3, the DNA is TGCGCCAGCAGCCAACCCGGAGGCGGGGGGTTCAATGAGCAGTTCTTC. Amino acids: CASSQPGGGGFNEQFF.

The chain uses TRBV7-2 and TRBJ1-1; D uncertain. Germline V gives CDR1 SGHTA, CDR2 FQGNSA. Trimming pared 3 bases from V and 4 bases from J, leaving 12 bases between. The CDR3 length is 14 residues. The CDR3 sequence is CASSFTRASTEAFF. CDR3 sequence (DNA): TGTGCCAGCAGCTTTACGAGGGCCAGCACTGAAGCTTTCTTT. The full variable domain, its missing parts supplied by reference TRBV7-2 and TRBJ1-1, is GAGVSQSPSNKVTEKGKDVELRCDPISGHTALYWYRQSLGQGLEFLIYFQGNSAPDKSGLPSDRFSAERTGGSVSTLTIQRTQQEDSAVYLCASSFTRASTEAFFGQGTRLTVV.

V and J are TRBV3-1 (or the pseudogene TRBV3-2) and TRBJ2-5; the match to TRBD2 covers 8 bases. Germline V gene lookup returns CDR1 LGHDT and CDR2 YNNKEL (reference sequence). The CDR3 has 16 amino acids. V shed 4 bases and J 3 bases; nucleotides not matched to a gene: 10. Written as DNA, the CDR3 is TGTGCCAGCAGCCCGTACTCGGGGGGGCGAGAAGAGACCCAGTACTTC. Its protein is CASSPYSGGREETQYF.

The chain has TRBV4-1 and TRBJ2-2; 11 bases align to TRBD1. CDR1 is MGHRA and CDR2 is YSYEKL in the germline V gene. V shed 3 bases, J shed 6 bases, and the junction held 24 bases outside the gene matches. The CDR3 covers 22 residues. CDR3 bases: TGCGCCAGCAGCCACGCCATGTCCGGGACAGGGGGTGGCGGGGGGGCGCCCGGGGAGCTGTTTTTT. It encodes CASSHAMSGTGGGGGAPGELFF.

The chain has TRBV9 and TRBJ1-2; perhaps TRBD1 as D (6 bases). The CDR3 contains 14 residues. With 0 bases removed from V and 5 bases from J, the gap between germline ends came to 11 bases. Germline V CDR1 and CDR2: SGDLS, YYNGEE. CDR3 amino acids: CASSVGGGAYGYTF. In nucleotides, the CDR3 is TGTGCCAGCAGCGTAGGGGGGGGCGCATATGGCTACACCTTC.

V and J are TRBV6-4 and TRBJ1-1; D is perhaps TRBD1 (5 bases). The CDR3 spans 11 residues. Trimming shortened V by 10 bases and J by 11 bases, and 17 bases separated the two germline ends. Germline V CDR1 and CDR2: MRHNA, SNTAGT. The CDR3 protein is CAIPGGGEAFF. As DNA, the CDR3 is TGTGCCATTCCAGGCGGGGGGGAGGCTTTCTTT.

The table lists this clone with a count of one. The chain combines TRBV6-1 with TRBJ1-2, with 11 nucleotides matching TRBD1. With V trimmed by 3 bases and J by 6 bases, 6 bases remained unmatched. The CDR3 extends over 15 amino acids. Germline V gives CDR1 MNHNS, CDR2 SASEGT. The CDR3 is CASSEGQGVWNGYTF. The CDR3 DNA is TGTGCCAGCAGTGAGGGACAGGGGGTGTGGAATGGCTACACCTTC.

This chain connects TRBV2 to TRBJ1-2, with 8 bases that match TRBD1. V was pared by 7 bases and J by 5 bases, with 3 bases of the junction left unmatched. The CDR3 covers 12 residues. Germline lookup yields CDR1 SNHLY and CDR2 FYNNEI. The chain's CDR3 is CASMDRAYGYTF. CDR3 bases: TGTGCCAGCATGGACAGGGCTTATGGCTACACCTTC.

This chain joins TRBV4-1 and TRBJ2-3, with 12 bases that match TRBD2. From germline, CDR1 is MGHRA and CDR2 YSYEKL. The V gene end was trimmed by 3 bases and the J gene end by 2 bases; junction bases not matched to a gene: 3. This CDR3 is built from 16 residues. CDR3 in amino acids: CASSQPSGGDTDTQYF. The DNA for the CDR3 is TGCGCCAGCAGCCAGCCTAGCGGGGGGGACACAGATACGCAGTATTTT.

V and J are TRBV4-3 and TRBJ1-2; the D gene is possibly TRBD1 (6 bases). The CDR3 has 14 residues. Trimming shortened V by 4 bases and J by 6 bases, and 15 bases separated the two germline ends. Germline CDR1 LGHNA, CDR2 YSLEER. CDR3 sequence: CASSPGGAGDGYTF. The CDR3 DNA follows: TGCGCCAGCAGCCCCGGTGGGGCAGGGGATGGCTACACCTTC.

A single count supports this clone. The chain employs TRBV14 and TRBJ1-2; D remains ambiguous. V was shortened by 1 base and J by 0 bases, with 18 bases between the two germline ends. This CDR3 contains 18 residues. Germline assignment: CDR1 SGHDN and CDR2 FVKESK. The CDR3 DNA follows: TGTGCCAGCAGCCAAGGAGGGCCACCGCGAGGCCCTAACTATGGCTACACCTTC. This encodes CASSQGGPPRGPNYGYTF. The whole variable domain, remainder taken from reference TRBV14 and TRBJ1-2, is EAGVTQFPSHSVIEKGQTVTLRCDPISGHDNLYWYRRVMGKEIKFLLHFVKESKQDESGMPNNRFLAERTGGTYSTLKVQPAELEDSGVYFCASSQGGPPRGPNYGYTFGSGTRLTVV.

With respect to this clone: This specimen includes other DNA sequences encoding the same CDR3. This chain connects TRBV5-6 to TRBJ1-2; TRBD1 agrees at 8 bases. V trimming: 5 bases; J trimming: 1 base; junction bases outside the gene matches: 4. CDR3 length: 14 amino acids. Germline V gives CDR1 SGHDT, CDR2 YYEEEE. The CDR3 reads CASSLGQGNYGYTF. Written as DNA, the CDR3 is TGTGCCAGCAGTTTAGGACAGGGTAACTATGGCTACACCTTC.

The chain couples TRBV4-1 to TRBJ1-4; D gene uncertain. Per the germline V gene, CDR1 is MGHRA and CDR2 is YSYEKL. CDR3 length: 14 amino acids. The V end lost 6 bases, the J end lost 4 bases, and 12 bases lay between the germline ends. The CDR3 is CASRGGRGNEKLFF. Here the CDR3 DNA reads TGCGCCAGCAGAGGAGGCAGAGGTAATGAAAAACTGTTTTTT.

The V call is TRBV5-4, the J call TRBJ2-2; 7 bases align to TRBD2. From germline, CDR1 is SGHNT and CDR2 YYREEE (reference sequence). V lost 3 bases and J lost 5; bases outside the gene matches: 7. The CDR3 loop spans 15 amino acids. This CDR3 is CASSSRGDGTGELFF. As DNA, the CDR3 is TGTGCCAGCAGCTCACGGGGGGACGGTACCGGGGAGCTGTTTTTT.